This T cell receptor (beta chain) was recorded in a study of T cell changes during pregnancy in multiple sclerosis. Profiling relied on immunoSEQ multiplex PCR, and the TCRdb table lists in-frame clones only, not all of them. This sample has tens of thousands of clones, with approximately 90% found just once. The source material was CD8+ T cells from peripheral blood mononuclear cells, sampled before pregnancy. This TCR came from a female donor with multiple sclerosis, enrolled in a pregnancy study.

CDR3 sequence (DNA): TGTGCCACCAGCAGAGGGACCGGGACAGGGGTTGGGGAAAAACTGTTTTTT. It encodes CATSRGTGTGVGEKLFF. The V and J genes are TRBV15 and TRBJ1-4; 10 bases match TRBD1. The V segment lost 1 base and the J segment 8 bases; nucleotides outside the gene matches: 10. Germline assignment: CDR1 LNHNV and CDR2 YYDKDF (reference sequence). There are 17 residues in the CDR3.